Presented here are 21 T cell receptor beta chains from one specimen sequenced in a study of blood T cell repertoires in COVID-19. Sequencing used immunoSEQ multiplex PCR; TCRdb keeps in-frame clones, though not all of them. Of around 300,000 clones listed, over 85% were seen once; the top ten hold almost 9.5%. The sample taken for sequencing was PBMCs or T cells enriched from blood (not recorded which). These receptors came from a woman aged 25 to 39 who had recovered from COVID-19.

The J gene is TRBJ1-2, the V gene TRBV6-5, with TRBD1 matching over 8 bases. V shed 6 bases, J shed 5 bases, and the junction held 8 bases outside the gene matches. The germline gives CDR1 MNHEY, CDR2 SVGAGI. The CDR3 contains 14 residues. For the CDR3, the DNA is TGTGCCAGCAGGCCAGGGGGCGCAGAGTATGGCTACACCTTC. It codes for CASRPGGAEYGYTF.

The V gene is TRBV6-5, the J gene TRBJ1-4, with 7 positions matching TRBD1. Germline V gives CDR1 MNHEY, CDR2 SVGAGI. The CDR3 length is 14 residues. Trimming cost V 5 bases and J 4 bases; bases outside gene matches: 4. The CDR3 region is CASSRNRGNEKLFF. CDR3 in DNA: TGTGCCAGCAGTCGGAACAGGGGTAATGAAAAACTGTTTTTT.

The chain is built from TRBV20-1 and TRBJ2-1; D uncertain. The CDR3 is 11 residues long. The germline V gene encodes CDR1 DFQATT and CDR2 SNEGSKA (reference sequence). Trimming pared 7 bases from V and 8 bases from J, leaving 12 bases between. CDR3 coding DNA: TGCAGTGTCGAACCACGGGATGAGCAGTTCTTC. Translation gives CSVEPRDEQFF.

This sequence joins TRBV5-1 and TRBJ1-1, with TRBD1 matching 7 bases. The germline V gene has CDR1 SGHRS and CDR2 YFSETQ. The CDR3 loop spans 14 amino acids. Trimming at V came to 2 bases and at J to 0 bases, leaving 1 base not matched to a gene. The CDR3 nucleotides read TGCGCCAGCAGCTTTGGGACAGTGAACACTGAAGCTTTCTTT. Translation: CASSFGTVNTEAFF.

The CDR3 spells CASSPTGFYGYTF. In DNA, the CDR3 is TGTGCCAGCAGTCCAACAGGGTTCTATGGCTACACCTTC. This chain links TRBV2 with TRBJ1-2; D might be TRBD1 (6 bases). V dropped 5 bases and J dropped 4 bases, with 11 bases sitting between them. Germline V gene sequence: CDR1 SNHLY, CDR2 FYNNEI. The CDR3 contains 13 residues.

The J gene is TRBJ2-1, the V gene TRBV5-1; 8 positions match TRBD2. CDR3 size: 14 residues. Germline CDR1 is SGHRS and CDR2 is YFSETQ. V lost 0 bases and J lost 7; bases outside the gene matches: 3. The CDR3 region has the DNA TGCGCCAGCAGCTTGGTCGGGGGGGTAAATGAGCAGTTCTTC. Amino acids: CASSLVGGVNEQFF.

The chain combines TRBV19 with TRBJ1-1; D perhaps matches TRBD1 (5 bases). From germline, CDR1 is LNHDA and CDR2 SQIVND (reference sequence). V lost 1 base and J lost 6, with 12 bases in between. This CDR3 contains 14 residues. CDR3 residues: CASSIVQGPSEAFF. As DNA, the CDR3 is TGTGCCAGTAGTATAGTTCAGGGTCCATCTGAAGCTTTCTTT.

The J gene is TRBJ1-1, the V gene TRBV5-6; 8 bases match TRBD1. The CDR3 is 14 residues long. Germline values: CDR1 SGHDT, CDR2 YYEEEE. Trimming at V came to 5 bases and at J to 3 bases, leaving 6 bases not matched to a gene. CDR3 protein: CASRQTGADTEAFF. As DNA, the CDR3 is TGTGCCAGCAGACAGACAGGGGCGGACACTGAAGCTTTCTTT.

The gene calls are TRBV7-9 and TRBJ1-4, with a weak D call TRBD1 (5 bases). CDR1 is SEHNR, CDR2 FQNEAQ, per germline (reference sequence). Trimming left V 5 bases short and J 0 bases short, with 13 bases between. The CDR3 is 16 residues long. The CDR3 region has the DNA TGTGCCAGCAGCCAAAGACAGTTAGCAACTAATGAAAAACTGTTTTTT. Its protein is CASSQRQLATNEKLFF.

This rearrangement joins TRBV4-1 to TRBJ1-5; TRBD1 might be the D (5 bases). CDR3 length equals 14 residues. V shed 0 bases and J shed 5 bases, with 8 bases lying between them. From germline, CDR1 is MGHRA and CDR2 YSYEKL. DNA of the CDR3: TGCGCCAGCAGCCAAGAGGGGCCCTATCAGCCCCAGCATTTT. Translating it yields CASSQEGPYQPQHF.

This chain links TRBV12-5 with TRBJ2-2; 15 bases are a match to TRBD2. The CDR3 spans 18 residues. Germline-derived CDR1 and CDR2 are LGHNT and FRNRAP. Trimming removed 6 bases from V and 4 bases from J; junction bases left unmatched: 9. The CDR3 region is CASGYGLAGGRRTGELFF. The CDR3 region has the DNA TGTGCTAGTGGGTATGGACTAGCGGGAGGGCGGCGCACCGGGGAGCTGTTTTTT.

The chain links TRBV7-6 to TRBJ2-2, with 11 positions matching TRBD1. V shed 1 base and J 6 bases; nucleotides not matched to a gene: 7. This CDR3 spans 17 amino acids. The germline V gene encodes CDR1 SGHVS and CDR2 FNYEAQ. The CDR3 DNA follows: TGTGCCAGCAGCTTAGTTACTCTGGGACAGGGGGCCGGGGAGCTGTTTTTT. This sequence encodes CASSLVTLGQGAGELFF.

The V gene is TRBV30, the J gene TRBJ1-6; 8 bases line up with TRBD1. CDR1 is GTSNPN, CDR2 SVGIG, per germline (reference sequence). Germline trimming cut 4 bases from V and 7 bases from J; bases unmatched to any gene: 15. CDR3 size: 17 residues. DNA of the CDR3: TGTGCCTGGAATAAGGACAGGGCCAGAGAGAGGAATTCACCCCTCCACTTT. Translated, it gives CAWNKDRARERNSPLHF.

In this sample, this clone turned up a few times. This chain connects TRBV14 to TRBJ2-1; a weak D match, TRBD1 (6 bases). Trimming pared 1 base from V and 15 bases from J, leaving 16 bases between. The CDR3 is 13 amino acids. CDR1 is SGHDN and CDR2 is FVKESK in the germline V gene. The CDR3 nucleotides read TGTGCCAGCAGCCAAGGGTTGGGGACATTCGGGTTCTTC. Its translation: CASSQGLGTFGFF.

With respect to this clone: One end of the junction is discordant with germline, which a read error may explain. CDR3 sequence reads: CSAQDLIF. In nucleotides, the CDR3 is TGCAGTGCCCAAGACTTAATCTTC. V is TRBV20-1 and J is TRBJ2-1, with unresolved D. The CDR3 contains 8 residues. From germline, CDR1 is DFQATT and CDR2 SNEGSKA (reference sequence).

The chain uses TRBV7-2 and TRBJ1-4, with D possibly matching TRBD1 (5 bases). Germline values: CDR1 SGHTA, CDR2 FQGNSA. CDR3 length equals 15 residues. Trimming shortened V by 2 bases and J by 0 bases, and 7 bases separated the two germline ends. Here the CDR3 reads CASSLSGSTNEKLFF. As DNA, the CDR3 is TGTGCCAGCAGCTTATCAGGGTCAACTAATGAAAAACTGTTTTTT.

The chain links TRBV29-1 to TRBJ1-2, with D maybe TRBD1 (6 bases). There are 12 residues in the CDR3. The V end lost 7 bases, the J end lost 1 base, and 10 bases lay between the germline ends. The germline V gene encodes CDR1 SQVTM and CDR2 ANQGSEA. DNA for the CDR3: TGCAGCGGGTTGGACAGTAACTATGGCTACACCTTC. Translated, it gives CSGLDSNYGYTF. The full variable domain, completed using reference TRBV29-1 and TRBJ1-2, is SAVISQKPSRDICQRGTSLTIQCQVDSQVTMMFWYRQQPGQSLTLIATANQGSEATYESGFVIDKFPISRPNLTFSTLTVSNMSPEDSSIYLCSGLDSNYGYTFGSGTRLTVV.

This chain uses TRBV5-1 with TRBJ2-3, with 8 bases that match TRBD1. J lost 1 base, V lost 0 bases, and 4 bases had no gene match. Germline V gene sequence: CDR1 SGHRS, CDR2 YFSETQ. The CDR3 length is 16 residues. The CDR3 is CASSLAGQGRTDTQYF. The CDR3 nucleotides are TGCGCCAGCAGCTTGGCAGGACAGGGCCGCACAGATACGCAGTATTTT.

This clone was counted a single time. The chain joins TRBV9 to TRBJ2-5, with a possible D match to TRBD2 (5 bases). The CDR3 is 12 residues long. V gave up 4 bases and J gave up 9 bases, with 13 bases separating them. Per germline, CDR1 SGDLS and CDR2 YYNGEE. This CDR3 reads CASSQGGMPQYF. Written as DNA, the CDR3 is TGTGCCAGCAGCCAAGGAGGTATGCCCCAGTACTTC.

The rearrangement joins TRBV6-1 to TRBJ1-5, with TRBD1 matching over 9 bases. The V segment lost 4 bases and the J segment 0 bases; nucleotides outside the gene matches: 7. From germline, CDR1 is MNHNS and CDR2 SASEGT. CDR3 length equals 17 residues. The CDR3 here is CASSGDREWGSNQPQHF. Written as DNA, the CDR3 is TGTGCCAGCAGTGGGGACAGGGAATGGGGTAGCAATCAGCCCCAGCATTTT.

This rearrangement joins TRBV19 to TRBJ1-3; D gene uncertain. From germline, CDR1 is LNHDA and CDR2 SQIVND (reference sequence). This CDR3 contains 15 residues. V was trimmed by 6 bases and J by 0 bases, leaving 12 bases between them. CDR3 nucleotides: TGTGCCAGTAGCTTTTTTGCGCGCTCTGGAAACACCATATATTTT. As protein: CASSFFARSGNTIYF.